Following are 6 T cell receptor beta chains from one sample sequenced in a study of T cell repertoires in cytomegalovirus infection. One entry per CDR3 protein results from TCRdb running MiXCR on the reads. This table has over 300,000 distinct CDR3 sequences, roughly 9.5% appearing once. The sequencing input was PBMCs. Receptors originate from a human donor in good health (CMV status not recorded). Some clones in this sample may be carry-over from other donors' samples.

This clonotype was recorded at least ten times. The chain has TRBV20-1 and TRBJ1-1, with TRBD1 matching 8 bases. Germline lookup yields CDR1 DFQATT and CDR2 SNEGSKA (reference sequence). The CDR3 totals 13 residues. Trimming cost V 6 bases and J 6 bases; bases outside gene matches: 9. The CDR3 DNA reads TGCAGTGCAACTAGGACAGGGTCCCCTGAAGCTTTCTTT. This translates into CSATRTGSPEAFF.

This clonotype was detected only a few times. The rearrangement links TRBV4-2 to TRBJ2-2; 14 bases map to TRBD2. V lost 3 bases and J lost 7; bases outside the gene matches: 4. This CDR3 is 16 amino acids long. The germline CDR1 and CDR2 sequences are LGHNA and YNFKEQ. For the CDR3, the DNA is TGTGCCAGCAGCCATCCCGGGACTAGCGGGGGCGGGGAGCTGTTTTTT. It codes for CASSHPGTSGGGELFF.

There are many counts of this clonotype. The gene calls are TRBV7-4 and TRBJ2-7; 7 bases align to TRBD1. Germline V lookup: CDR1 SGHVT, CDR2 SQSDAQ. The trim removed 5 bases at V and 5 bases at J, leaving 9 bases unmatched. This CDR3 region has 14 residues. CDR3: CASSPGRDSNEQYF. In DNA form, the CDR3 reads TGTGCCAGCAGCCCCGGACGGGACAGCAACGAGCAGTACTTC.

V and J are TRBV7-2 and TRBJ1-6, with a possible D match to TRBD1 (5 bases). This CDR3 comprises 15 residues. Germline V gene lookup returns CDR1 SGHTA and CDR2 FQGNSA. V lost 1 base and J 8 bases, leaving 12 bases between the germline ends. DNA of the CDR3: TGTGCCAGCAGCTTAGACGGGGGAATGGATTCACCCCTCCACTTT. It specifies CASSLDGGMDSPLHF.

The sample holds many counts of this clonotype. The gene calls are TRBV7-2 and TRBJ1-2, with TRBD1 identical over 9 bases. V shed 5 bases, J shed 5 bases, and the junction held 9 bases outside the gene matches. From germline, CDR1 is SGHTA and CDR2 FQGNSA. The CDR3 consists of 15 residues. The CDR3 sequence is CASSPPGQGRYGYTF. In DNA, the CDR3 is TGTGCCAGCAGCCCCCCGGGACAGGGTCGGTATGGCTACACCTTC.

There are many counts of this clonotype. This sequence joins TRBV7-9 and TRBJ1-1; no firm D call. V was pared by 3 bases and J by 0 bases, with 8 bases between. From germline, CDR1 is SEHNR and CDR2 FQNEAQ (reference sequence). The CDR3 loop spans 14 amino acids. CDR3 bases: TGTGCCAGCAGCTTTGAGACTGTGAACACTGAAGCTTTCTTT. It translates to CASSFETVNTEAFF.